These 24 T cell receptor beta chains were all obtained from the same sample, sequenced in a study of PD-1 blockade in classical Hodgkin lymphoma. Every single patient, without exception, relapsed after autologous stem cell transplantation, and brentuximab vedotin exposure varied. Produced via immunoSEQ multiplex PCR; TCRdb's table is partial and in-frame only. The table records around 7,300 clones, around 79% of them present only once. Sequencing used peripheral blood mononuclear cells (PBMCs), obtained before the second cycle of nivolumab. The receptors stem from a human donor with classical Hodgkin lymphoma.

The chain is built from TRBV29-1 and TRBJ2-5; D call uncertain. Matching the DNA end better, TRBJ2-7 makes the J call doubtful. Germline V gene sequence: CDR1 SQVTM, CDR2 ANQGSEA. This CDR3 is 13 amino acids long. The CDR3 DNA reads TGCAGCGTTCGCTGCGGAAGTTCCTACGAGCAGTACTTC. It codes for CSVRCGSSYEQYF.

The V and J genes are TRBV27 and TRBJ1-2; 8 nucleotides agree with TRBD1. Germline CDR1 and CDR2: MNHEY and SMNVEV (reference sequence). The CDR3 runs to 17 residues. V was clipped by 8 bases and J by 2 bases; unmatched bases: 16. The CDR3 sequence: CASSDGTGLGANYGYTF. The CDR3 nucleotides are TGTGCCAGCTCAGACGGGACAGGTTTAGGGGCCAACTATGGCTACACCTTC.

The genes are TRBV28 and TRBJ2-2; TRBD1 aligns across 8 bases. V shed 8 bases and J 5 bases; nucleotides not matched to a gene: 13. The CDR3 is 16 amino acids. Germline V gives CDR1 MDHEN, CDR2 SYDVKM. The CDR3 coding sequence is TGTGCCAGCCGATTTTACGAGGACAGGGCGACCGGGGAGCTGTTTTTT. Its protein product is CASRFYEDRATGELFF.

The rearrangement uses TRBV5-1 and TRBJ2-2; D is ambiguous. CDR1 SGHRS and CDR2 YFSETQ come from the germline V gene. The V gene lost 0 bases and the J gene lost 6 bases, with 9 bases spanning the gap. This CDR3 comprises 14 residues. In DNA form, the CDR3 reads TGCGCCAGCAGCTTGGGGACCGTCGCCGGGGAGCTGTTTTTT. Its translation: CASSLGTVAGELFF.

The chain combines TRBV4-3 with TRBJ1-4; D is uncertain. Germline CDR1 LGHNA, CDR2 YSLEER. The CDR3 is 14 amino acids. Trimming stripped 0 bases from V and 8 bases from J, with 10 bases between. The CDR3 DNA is TGCGCCAGCAGCCAAGATTTCGAAGGAGAAAAACTGTTTTTT. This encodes CASSQDFEGEKLFF.

CDR3 amino acids: CASSPLTQSSGNTIYF. In DNA, the CDR3 is TGCGCCAGCAGCCCACTTACTCAGAGCTCTGGAAACACCATATATTTT. The chain joins TRBV5-1 to TRBJ1-3; D not resolved. V was clipped by 4 bases and J by 0 bases, with 14 bases between them. In germline, CDR1 is SGHRS, CDR2 YFSETQ. The CDR3 length is 16 residues. The variable domain in full, with the rest retrieved from reference TRBV5-1 and TRBJ1-3, is KAGVTQTPRYLIKTRGQQVTLSCSPISGHRSVSWYQQTPGQGLQFLFEYFSETQRNKGNFPGRFSGRQFSNSRSEMNVSTLELGDSALYLCASSPLTQSSGNTIYFGEGSWLTVV.

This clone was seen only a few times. DNA for the CDR3: TGTGCCAGCAGCATAGTCCAGGGGACCGGGGAGCTGTTTTTT. It is translated as CASSIVQGTGELFF. The chain joins TRBV7-8 to TRBJ2-2; tentative D call: TRBD1 (6 bases). Trimming stripped 5 bases from V and 5 bases from J, with 12 bases between. Germline CDR1 reads SGHVS; CDR2 reads FQNEAQ. The CDR3 consists of 14 residues. Complete variable domain (other parts from reference TRBV7-8 and TRBJ2-2): GAGVSQSPRYKVAKRGQDVALRCDPISGHVSLFWYQQALGQGPEFLTYFQNEAQLDKSGLPSDRFFAERPEGSVSTLKIQRTQQEDSAVYLCASSIVQGTGELFFGEGSRLTVL.

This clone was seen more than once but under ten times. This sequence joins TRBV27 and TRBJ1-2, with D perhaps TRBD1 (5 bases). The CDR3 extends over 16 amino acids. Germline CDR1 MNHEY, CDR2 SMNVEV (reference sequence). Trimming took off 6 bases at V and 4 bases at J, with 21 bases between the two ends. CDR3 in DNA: TGTGCCAGCAGCCGCTTGGGCACGGGGCGAAGCTATGGCTACACCTTC. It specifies CASSRLGTGRSYGYTF.

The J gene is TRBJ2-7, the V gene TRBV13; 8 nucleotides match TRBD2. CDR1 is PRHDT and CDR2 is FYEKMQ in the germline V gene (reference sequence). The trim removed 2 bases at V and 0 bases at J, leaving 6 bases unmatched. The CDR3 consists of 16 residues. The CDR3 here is CASSLWSGGSSYEQYF. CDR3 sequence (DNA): TGTGCCAGCAGCTTATGGTCGGGGGGGAGCTCCTACGAGCAGTACTTC.

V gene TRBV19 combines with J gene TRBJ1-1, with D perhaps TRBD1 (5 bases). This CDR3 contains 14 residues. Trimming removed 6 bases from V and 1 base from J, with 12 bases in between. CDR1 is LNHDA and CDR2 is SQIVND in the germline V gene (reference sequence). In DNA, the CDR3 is TGTGCCAGTAGCGGATTTGACAGGAACACTGAAGCTTTCTTT. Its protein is CASSGFDRNTEAFF.

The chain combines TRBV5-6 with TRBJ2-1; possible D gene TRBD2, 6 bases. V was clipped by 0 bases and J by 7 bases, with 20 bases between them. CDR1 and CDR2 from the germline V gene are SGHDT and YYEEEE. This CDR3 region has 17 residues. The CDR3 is CASSLAVLASSRNEQFF. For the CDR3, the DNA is TGTGCCAGCAGCTTGGCCGTTCTAGCGTCAAGCCGTAATGAGCAGTTCTTC. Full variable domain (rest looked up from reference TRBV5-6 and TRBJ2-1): DAGVTQSPTHLIKTRGQQVTLRCSPKSGHDTVSWYQQALGQGPQFIFQYYEEEERQRGNFPDRFSGHQFPNYSSELNVNALLLGDSALYLCASSLAVLASSRNEQFFGPGTRLTVL.

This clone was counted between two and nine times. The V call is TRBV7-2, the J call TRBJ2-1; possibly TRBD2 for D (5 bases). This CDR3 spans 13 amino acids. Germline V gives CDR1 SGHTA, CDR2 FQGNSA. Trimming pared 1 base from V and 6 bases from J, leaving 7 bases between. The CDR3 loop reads CASSLGSGNEQFF. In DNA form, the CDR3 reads TGTGCCAGCAGCTTAGGGAGCGGCAATGAGCAGTTCTTC.

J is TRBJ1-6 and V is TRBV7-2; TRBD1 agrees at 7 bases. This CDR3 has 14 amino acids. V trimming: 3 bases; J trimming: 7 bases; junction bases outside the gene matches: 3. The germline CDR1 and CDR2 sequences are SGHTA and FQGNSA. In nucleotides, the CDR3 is TGTGCCAGCAGCTTGGAGGGGGCCAATTCACCCCTCCACTTT. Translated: CASSLEGANSPLHF. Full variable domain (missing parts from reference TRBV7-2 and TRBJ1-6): GAGVSQSPSNKVTEKGKDVELRCDPISGHTALYWYRQSLGQGLEFLIYFQGNSAPDKSGLPSDRFSAERTGGSVSTLTIQRTQQEDSAVYLCASSLEGANSPLHFGNGTRLTVT.

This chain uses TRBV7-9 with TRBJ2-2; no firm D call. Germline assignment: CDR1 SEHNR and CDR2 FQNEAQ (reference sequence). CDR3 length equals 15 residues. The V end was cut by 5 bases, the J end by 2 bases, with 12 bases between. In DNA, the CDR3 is TGTGCCAGCAGCCAATCCGGGTCCAACACCGGGGAGCTGTTTTTT. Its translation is CASSQSGSNTGELFF.

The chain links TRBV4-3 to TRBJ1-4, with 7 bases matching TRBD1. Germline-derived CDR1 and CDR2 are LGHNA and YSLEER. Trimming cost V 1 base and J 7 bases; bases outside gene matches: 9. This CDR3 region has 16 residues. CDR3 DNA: TGCGCCAGCAGCCAAGGAATAGGGGGCTCGTTTGAAAAACTGTTTTTT. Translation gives CASSQGIGGSFEKLFF.

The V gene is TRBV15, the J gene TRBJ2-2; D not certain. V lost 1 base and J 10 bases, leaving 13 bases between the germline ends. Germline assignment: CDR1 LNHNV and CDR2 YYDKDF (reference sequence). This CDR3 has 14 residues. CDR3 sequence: CATSRGGAALELFF. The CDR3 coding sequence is TGTGCCACCAGCAGAGGGGGTGCGGCTTTGGAGCTGTTTTTT.

The CDR3 reads CASSQEDGGLTYNEQFF. CDR3 bases: TGCGCCAGCAGCCAAGAAGACGGGGGCCTGACCTACAATGAGCAGTTCTTC. The rearrangement joins TRBV4-3 to TRBJ2-1, with D tentatively TRBD1 or TRBD2 (6 bases each). The V gene lost 0 bases and the J gene lost 2 bases, with 14 bases spanning the gap. The length of the CDR3 is 17 residues. Germline CDR1 and CDR2: LGHNA and YSLEER.

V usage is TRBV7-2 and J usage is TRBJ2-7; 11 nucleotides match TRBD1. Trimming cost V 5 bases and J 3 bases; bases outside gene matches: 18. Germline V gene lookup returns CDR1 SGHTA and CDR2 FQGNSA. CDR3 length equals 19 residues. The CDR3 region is CASSQSSLGTGGRYYEQYF. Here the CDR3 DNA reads TGTGCCAGCAGCCAAAGCTCTCTCGGGACAGGGGGTCGATACTACGAGCAGTACTTC.

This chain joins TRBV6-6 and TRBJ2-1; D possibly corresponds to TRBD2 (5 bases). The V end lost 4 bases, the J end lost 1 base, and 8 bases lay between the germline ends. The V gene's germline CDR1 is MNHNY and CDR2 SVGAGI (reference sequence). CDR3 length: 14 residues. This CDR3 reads CASSFRGSYNEQFF. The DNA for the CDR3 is TGTGCCAGCAGTTTTCGGGGTTCCTACAATGAGCAGTTCTTC.

Written as DNA, the CDR3 is TGTGCCAGTGGGAGAGGTGATTACGAGCAGTACTTC. Protein product: CASGRGDYEQYF. V gene TRBV19 combines with J gene TRBJ2-7, with D perhaps TRBD2 (5 bases). Germline loops: CDR1 LNHDA, CDR2 SQIVND (reference sequence). The ends were cut back, 8 bases at V and 4 bases at J, with 12 bases in the middle. This CDR3 has 12 residues.

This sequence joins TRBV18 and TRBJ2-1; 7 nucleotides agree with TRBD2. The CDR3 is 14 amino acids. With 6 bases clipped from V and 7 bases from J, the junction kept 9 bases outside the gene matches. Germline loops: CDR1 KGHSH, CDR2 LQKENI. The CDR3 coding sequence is TGTGCCAGCTCGGCCGGGACTACAGGAAATGAGCAGTTCTTC. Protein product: CASSAGTTGNEQFF.

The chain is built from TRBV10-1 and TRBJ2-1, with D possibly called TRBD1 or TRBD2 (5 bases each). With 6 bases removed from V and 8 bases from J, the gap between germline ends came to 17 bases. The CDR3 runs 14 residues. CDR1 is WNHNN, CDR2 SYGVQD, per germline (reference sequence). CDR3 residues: CASRRDQGSYEQFF. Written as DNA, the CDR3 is TGCGCCAGCAGGAGGGACCAGGGTAGCTATGAGCAGTTCTTC.

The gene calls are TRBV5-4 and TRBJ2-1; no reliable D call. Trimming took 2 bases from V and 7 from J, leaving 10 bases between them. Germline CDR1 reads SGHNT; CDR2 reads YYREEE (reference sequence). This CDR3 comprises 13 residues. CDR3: CASSLGRWNEQFF. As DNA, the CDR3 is TGTGCCAGCAGCTTAGGCCGGTGGAATGAGCAGTTCTTC.

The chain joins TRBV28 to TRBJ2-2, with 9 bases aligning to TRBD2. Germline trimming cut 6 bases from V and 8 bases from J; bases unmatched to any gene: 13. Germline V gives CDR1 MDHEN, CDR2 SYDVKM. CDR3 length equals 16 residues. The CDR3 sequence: CASSPTSGSRWGELFF. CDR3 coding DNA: TGTGCCAGCAGCCCTACTAGCGGGTCTCGATGGGGGGAGCTGTTTTTT.